This T cell receptor beta chain was retrieved from a study of cytomegalovirus exposure and HLA in healthy donors. The CDR3 consists of 18 residues. Concerning this clone itself: The antigen is unknown.

Notes on the study in general: In terms of immune exposure information, only CMV serostatus was available.

PCR was performed using 60 Vbeta and 13 Jbeta primers. Per the study methods: As a later analysis found, there were 60 million to 90 million unique TCR beta chains, of which around 9.9 million were shared. Clones were sequenced by immunoSEQ multiplex PCR, and TCRdb holds only the in-frame ones, with some missing. V, J and clone size are those of that table, while D and trimming were read from the DNA. This table holds more than 25,000 clones. The chain employs TRBV21-1 and TRBJ1-4; TRBD1 is taken as the D call from the table, unchecked against the DNA. TRBV21-1 is shown as a pseudogene. The TCR originated in a man in his thirties or forties in good health and CMV-seronegative. Sequences were obtained from PBMCs. The chain's CDR3 is CASRPIGTGVSTNEKLFF. The CDR3 coding sequence is TGTGCCAGCAGGCCTATAGGGACAGGGGTTTCGACTAATGAAAAACTGTTTTTT.